Sequencing of this T cell receptor beta chain was carried out in a study of CD8+ T cells in alopecia areata. Following extraction, RNA underwent reverse transcription to cDNA, which served as the sequencing template. The table came from immunoSEQ multiplex PCR; TCRdb's copy has only in-frame clones and leaves some out. The table shows approximately 210,000 clones, with over 60% occurring only once. In regard to this clone: Its antigen remains unknown.

Germline CDR1 reads GTSNPN; CDR2 reads SVGIG (reference sequence). The CDR3 is made up of 13 amino acids. Trimming removed 1 base from V and 4 bases from J, with 10 bases in between. Treatment given: oral pan-JAK inhibitor, 5-10 mg twice daily. Sorted populations comprised CD4+ and CD8+ T cells obtained from PBMCs. Broader study findings: Lesional scalp, notably in alopecia totalis/universalis, had clonality above that of normal scalp. Alphabeta T cells residing in normal skin are also sequenced in scalp samples. Persistence of many expanded lesional clones was seen in scalp and blood during tofacitinib.

The receptor's source is a human donor with alopecia areata. Material: CD4+ T cells sorted from blood, obtained at week 4, from a patient treated with tofacitinib. This chain joins TRBV30 and TRBJ1-1, with no clear D. CDR3 DNA: TGTGCCTGGAGTGAGGACTGGGGCACTGAAGCTTTCTTT. Translating it yields CAWSEDWGTEAFF.